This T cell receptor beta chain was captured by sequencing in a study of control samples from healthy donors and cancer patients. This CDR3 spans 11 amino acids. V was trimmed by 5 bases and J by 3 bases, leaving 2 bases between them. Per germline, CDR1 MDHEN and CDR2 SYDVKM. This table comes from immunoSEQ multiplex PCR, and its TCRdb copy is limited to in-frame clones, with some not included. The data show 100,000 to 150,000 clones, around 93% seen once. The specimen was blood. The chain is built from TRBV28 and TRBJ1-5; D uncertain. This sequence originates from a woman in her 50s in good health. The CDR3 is CASSANQPQHF. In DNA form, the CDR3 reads TGTGCCAGCAGTGCCAATCAGCCCCAGCATTTT. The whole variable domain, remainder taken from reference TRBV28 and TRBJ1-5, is DVKVTQSSRYLVKRTGEKVFLECVQDMDHENMFWYRQDPGLGLRLIYFSYDVKMKEKGDIPEGYSVSREKKERFSLILESASTNQTSMYLCASSANQPQHFGDGTRLSIL.